The clone carrying this T cell receptor (beta chain) was counted ten times or more. This CDR3 contains 14 residues. Deletions cut 4 bases from V and 2 bases from J, with 10 bases between. The germline V gene has CDR1 SGHRS and CDR2 YFSETQ. The sample is drawn from a study of identical twins. A single record per CDR3 protein comes from TCRdb applying MiXCR to the 5' RACE reads. This sample carries about 200,000 distinct CDR3 sequences, 6.5% of them seen once, and the ten largest clones take more than 12%. The data were also submitted as part of a second study, on T cells expressing NK-cell markers. That work contributes: Just one sequenced donor of eight was HCMV-seronegative, while seven were seropositive. Similarly, these clonotypes led the CD3+CD56-NKG2C+ fraction as well in a few donors.

The material sequenced was CD8+ T cells sorted from blood. V and J are TRBV5-1 and TRBJ2-4; D may be TRBD2 (5 bases). The TCR sequence derives from a woman between 18 and 30 years old in good health. The CDR3 loop is CASSDYSTKNIQYF. The CDR3 DNA follows: TGCGCCAGCAGCGACTATTCGACCAAAAACATTCAGTACTTC.